This entry lists 15 T cell receptor beta chains sequenced from one sample in a study of identical twins. MiXCR, run by TCRdb on the 5' RACE reads, gives a single entry per CDR3 protein. The sample shows about 430,000 distinct CDR3 sequences, less than 20% of them seen only once. The specimen sequenced was naive T cells sorted from blood. The receptors derive from a man between 50 and 59 years old in good health.

In its sample, this clonotype was seen many times. The chain carries TRBV10-3 and TRBJ1-1; 7 bases map to TRBD1. CDR3 length: 13 amino acids. V gave up 6 bases and J gave up 3 bases; unmatched junction bases: 4. Germline values: CDR1 ENHRY, CDR2 SYGVKD. CDR3 bases: TGTGCCATCAGGACAGGGAAGGACACTGAAGCTTTCTTT. Encoded protein: CAIRTGKDTEAFF.

There are a few counts of this clonotype. This chain links TRBV5-1 with TRBJ2-1, with 9 bases identical to TRBD1. V gave up 3 bases and J gave up 3 bases; unmatched junction bases: 22. The CDR3 sequence is 21 residues long. Germline values: CDR1 SGHRS, CDR2 YFSETQ. The CDR3: CASSSGRRQGLWTGVYNEQFF. The DNA for the CDR3 is TGCGCCAGCAGCTCGGGTAGACGCCAAGGCTTGTGGACAGGGGTCTACAATGAGCAGTTCTTC.

The V gene is TRBV4-3, the J gene TRBJ2-5; 10 bases align to TRBD2. Trimming cost V 0 bases and J 1 base; bases outside gene matches: 2. From germline, CDR1 is LGHNA and CDR2 YSLEER. This CDR3 contains 16 residues. CDR3 sequence: CASSQESSGSQETQYF. CDR3 bases: TGCGCCAGCAGCCAAGAATCTAGCGGGAGCCAAGAGACCCAGTACTTC.

About this clonotype: Since the CDR3 does not end with the conserved phenylalanine or tryptophan, this likely comes from a read error. The chain uses TRBV20-1 and TRBJ2-7, with 7 positions matching TRBD2. V shed 4 bases, J shed 3 bases, and the junction held 6 bases outside the gene matches. Germline V gene sequence: CDR1 DFQATT, CDR2 SNEGSKA (reference sequence). CDR3 length: 13 residues. CDR3 sequence: CSATQGLYYEQYY. The CDR3 DNA is TGCAGTGCTACCCAGGGACTATACTACGAGCAGTACTAC.

This chain uses TRBV10-3 with TRBJ1-5; 7 bases agree with TRBD1. The CDR3 sequence is 15 residues long. After removal of 11 bases from V and 2 bases from J, the junction contained 12 bases not matched to a gene. CDR1 and CDR2 (germline): ENHRY, SYGVKD. The CDR3 region has the DNA TGTGCCTCCAGCGGACTAGGACAGGGCAATCAGCCCCAGCATTTT. The encoded protein is CASSGLGQGNQPQHF.

This chain links TRBV7-9 with TRBJ1-1; possibly TRBD1 for D (5 bases). The germline gives CDR1 SEHNR, CDR2 FQNEAQ (reference sequence). The CDR3 sequence is 14 residues long. V shed 1 base and J shed 4 bases, with 10 bases lying between them. CDR3 amino acids: CASSLVEGITEAFF. The CDR3, as DNA: TGTGCCAGCAGCTTAGTTGAGGGGATCACTGAAGCTTTCTTT. The whole variable domain, remainder taken from reference TRBV7-9 and TRBJ1-1, is DTGVSQNPRHKITKRGQNVTFRCDPISEHNRLYWYRQTLGQGPEFLTYFQNEAQLEKSRLLSDRFSAERPKGSFSTLEIQRTEQGDSAMYLCASSLVEGITEAFFGQGTRLTVV.

There are a few counts of this clonotype. This chain uses TRBV30 with TRBJ2-5, with D possibly being TRBD2 (6 bases). This CDR3 contains 12 residues. Trimming shortened V by 2 bases and J by 5 bases, and 9 bases separated the two germline ends. Germline V gives CDR1 GTSNPN, CDR2 SVGIG (reference sequence). CDR3 nucleotides: TGTGCCTGGAGTTTGGGAGGCGAGACCCAGTACTTC. Protein product: CAWSLGGETQYF.

This clonotype came up many times. The chain uses TRBV4-3 and TRBJ2-1; D gene uncertain. CDR1 LGHNA and CDR2 YSLEER come from the germline V gene. V lost 0 bases, J lost 8 bases, and 17 bases lay in between. The CDR3 has 16 amino acids. CDR3 sequence (DNA): TGCGCCAGCAGCCAAGATTATCAGACACAATGGGATGAGCAGTTCTTC. It yields the protein CASSQDYQTQWDEQFF.

This clonotype was observed a few times. The rearrangement joins TRBV12-5 to TRBJ2-5, with D unclear. CDR1 and CDR2 (germline): LGHNT, FRNRAP. V was trimmed by 1 base and J by 5 bases, leaving 8 bases between them. This CDR3 is built from 13 residues. The chain's CDR3 is CASGLAGLETQYF. CDR3 bases: TGTGCTAGTGGTTTGGCTGGGCTGGAGACCCAGTACTTC.

This clonotype was found a few times. The genes are TRBV4-1 and TRBJ2-7; tentatively, D is TRBD1 (6 bases). CDR3 length: 15 amino acids. The germline CDR1 and CDR2 sequences are MGHRA and YSYEKL. Trimming pared 2 bases from V and 3 bases from J, leaving 14 bases between. CDR3 sequence reads: CASSQLPGQFYEQYF. The CDR3 coding sequence is TGCGCCAGCAGCCAACTACCCGGACAGTTCTACGAGCAGTACTTC.

This clonotype appeared a few times. The chain employs TRBV4-3 and TRBJ2-7; 10 bases map to TRBD2. The J segment lost 0 bases and the V segment lost 3 bases, leaving 5 bases of the junction unmatched. The germline V gene encodes CDR1 LGHNA and CDR2 YSLEER. The CDR3 is 16 residues long. For the CDR3, the DNA is TGCGCCAGCAGCCAGGGGGCTAGCGGGAGCTCCTACGAGCAGTACTTC. This codes for CASSQGASGSSYEQYF.

CDR3 sequence: CATSSGTGFYEQYF. In DNA, the CDR3 is TGTGCCACCAGTTCCGGGACAGGGTTCTACGAGCAGTACTTC. The chain has TRBV7-9 and TRBJ2-7; TRBD1 matches at 9 bases. In germline, CDR1 is SEHNR, CDR2 FQNEAQ (reference sequence). The CDR3 totals 14 residues. The J segment lost 3 bases and the V segment lost 10 bases, leaving 10 bases of the junction unmatched.

This clonotype showed up just a few times. This chain links TRBV4-3 with TRBJ2-3; 9 bases match TRBD1. The CDR3 is 16 amino acids. Per germline, CDR1 LGHNA and CDR2 YSLEER. Trimming at V came to 4 bases and at J to 5 bases, leaving 10 bases not matched to a gene. The CDR3 DNA reads as TGCGCCAGCAGCCGAAGCGCGGACAGGGGACTAGATACGCAGTATTTT. Translation: CASSRSADRGLDTQYF.

This clonotype was counted at least ten times. The chain recombines TRBV6-5 with TRBJ2-7, with D unclear. The V gene lost 2 bases and the J gene lost 0 bases, with 5 bases spanning the gap. CDR3 size: 13 residues. Looked up from germline, CDR1 is MNHEY and CDR2 is SVGAGI. CDR3: CASSYGVSYEQYF. The CDR3 DNA reads TGTGCCAGCAGTTACGGGGTCTCCTACGAGCAGTACTTC.

The gene calls are TRBV9 and TRBJ1-5; D gene uncertain. Between the trimmed V and J ends, which lost 0 bases and 4 bases, there was a span of 8 bases. Germline CDR1 and CDR2: SGDLS and YYNGEE. The CDR3 extends over 14 amino acids. CDR3 sequence reads: CASSVGEVNQPQHF. CDR3 nucleotides: TGTGCCAGCAGCGTAGGGGAAGTGAATCAGCCCCAGCATTTT.